A single sample is the source of the 28 T cell receptor beta chains below, sequenced in a study of blood T cell repertoires in COVID-19. The repertoire was sequenced with immunoSEQ multiplex PCR; TCRdb's copy has only in-frame clones and lacks some. The data contain roughly 100,000 clones, approximately 86% of them singletons. Source material: peripheral blood. Every receptor here comes from a man between 45 and 60 years old with active or convalescent COVID-19.

V is TRBV3-1 (or the pseudogene TRBV3-2) and J is TRBJ2-3; 8 bases agree with TRBD2. Germline V gives CDR1 LGHDT, CDR2 YNNKEL (reference sequence). The CDR3 consists of 15 residues. V gave up 1 base and J gave up 6 bases; unmatched junction bases: 6. The DNA for the CDR3 is TGTGCCAGCAGCCAAGTCGGGACTAGTCGGGATACGCAGTATTTT. Protein: CASSQVGTSRDTQYF.

The chain recombines TRBV7-2 with TRBJ2-7; D remains ambiguous. Trimming pared 0 bases from V and 6 bases from J, leaving 12 bases between. Germline V gives CDR1 SGHTA, CDR2 FQGNSA. CDR3 size: 14 residues. The CDR3 protein is CASSLAVEVGEQYV. CDR3 bases: TGTGCCAGCAGCTTAGCGGTTGAGGTAGGCGAGCAGTACGTC.

V is TRBV10-2 and J is TRBJ2-1, with TRBD2 matching over 10 bases. Per germline, CDR1 WSHSY and CDR2 SAAADI. The trim removed 7 bases at V and 2 bases at J, leaving 5 bases unmatched. The CDR3 extends over 15 amino acids. In DNA, the CDR3 is TGCGCCAGCATGAAGCGGGGGGGCCCCTACAATGAGCAGTTCTTC. It encodes CASMKRGGPYNEQFF.

V and J are TRBV2 and TRBJ2-7; TRBD1 aligns across 8 bases. The CDR3 spans 15 residues. The germline CDR1 and CDR2 sequences are SNHLY and FYNNEI. The V gene end was trimmed by 1 base and the J gene end by 6 bases; junction bases not matched to a gene: 8. This chain's CDR3 is CASSEDQGAPSEQYV. CDR3 DNA sequence: TGTGCCAGCAGTGAAGACCAGGGGGCACCATCCGAGCAGTACGTC.

V and J are TRBV11-2 and TRBJ2-1; 8 bases are shared with TRBD1. The germline gives CDR1 SGHAT, CDR2 FQNNGV. V shed 5 bases, J shed 7 bases, and the junction held 7 bases outside the gene matches. The CDR3 runs 14 residues. The DNA for the CDR3 is TGTGCCAGCAGCCTCCGACAGGGGCCAAATGAGCAGTTCTTC. It is translated as CASSLRQGPNEQFF.

V and J are TRBV20-1 and TRBJ1-4; D gene uncertain. Germline V CDR1 and CDR2: DFQATT, SNEGSKA (reference sequence). Trimming left V 4 bases short and J 3 bases short, with 3 bases between. The CDR3 extends over 11 amino acids. In nucleotides, the CDR3 is TGCAGTGCTATCTCTAATGAAAAACTGTTTTTT. It specifies CSAISNEKLFF.

V gene TRBV7-8 combines with J gene TRBJ1-5, with D perhaps matching TRBD1 (5 bases). The CDR3 has 16 residues. Trimming removed 1 base at V and 4 bases at J, with 14 bases between. Germline loops: CDR1 SGHVS, CDR2 FQNEAQ. The CDR3 region is CASSLGTPKGNQPQHF. The CDR3, as DNA: TGTGCCAGCAGCTTAGGGACACCCAAAGGAAATCAGCCCCAGCATTTT. The full variable domain, completed using reference TRBV7-8 and TRBJ1-5, is GAGVSQSPRYKVAKRGQDVALRCDPISGHVSLFWYQQALGQGPEFLTYFQNEAQLDKSGLPSDRFFAERPEGSVSTLKIQRTQQEDSAVYLCASSLGTPKGNQPQHFGDGTRLSIL.

This clone showed up just a few times. The rearrangement joins TRBV10-2 to TRBJ1-1, with D possibly matching TRBD1 (6 bases). The CDR3 sequence is 13 residues long. Between the trimmed V and J ends, which lost 5 bases and 3 bases, there was a span of 10 bases. Germline V gene lookup returns CDR1 WSHSY and CDR2 SAAADI. The CDR3 loop reads CASSNRVDTEAFF. The CDR3 region has the DNA TGCGCCAGCAGTAACAGGGTCGACACTGAAGCTTTCTTT.

The chain uses TRBV7-9 and TRBJ2-3; D might be TRBD2 (6 bases). V was clipped by 5 bases and J by 2 bases, with 11 bases between them. The germline gives CDR1 SEHNR, CDR2 FQNEAQ (reference sequence). The CDR3 totals 14 residues. The CDR3: CASSRSGATDTQYF. CDR3 DNA: TGTGCCAGCAGCCGTTCGGGAGCCACAGATACGCAGTATTTT.

V and J are TRBV20-1 and TRBJ2-7; a weak D match, TRBD2 (7 bases). Trimming removed 8 bases from V and 7 bases from J, with 15 bases in between. The CDR3 length is 11 residues. Germline V gives CDR1 DFQATT, CDR2 SNEGSKA (reference sequence). The CDR3 spells CSPRGAGEQYF. As DNA, the CDR3 is TGCAGTCCTCGGGGGGCGGGGGAGCAGTACTTC.

The gene calls are TRBV12-3 or TRBV12-4 and TRBJ1-4; no firm D call. This CDR3 comprises 11 residues. V was trimmed by 6 bases and J by 7 bases, leaving 6 bases between them. CDR3 in amino acids: CASSGGEKLFF. The CDR3 DNA is TGTGCCAGCAGCGGAGGTGAAAAACTGTTTTTT.

This clone has just one count. The chain combines TRBV19 with TRBJ1-4; TRBD1 matches 12 bases. There are 17 residues in the CDR3. The V and J ends lost 11 bases and 3 bases, in that order; junction bases with no gene match: 13. The germline V gene has CDR1 LNHDA and CDR2 SQIVND (reference sequence). As DNA, the CDR3 is TGTGCCTCCCAACGCCGGGACAGGGGGCGATCTAATGAAAAACTGTTTTTT. Translating it yields CASQRRDRGRSNEKLFF.

The rearrangement links TRBV27 to TRBJ2-4; no clear D. Germline V gives CDR1 MNHEY, CDR2 SMNVEV (reference sequence). Trimming left V 3 bases short and J 6 bases short, with 12 bases between. The CDR3 length is 14 residues. DNA for the CDR3: TGTGCCAGCAGTTTGGGCAGGTCAATAAACATTCAGTACTTC. Amino acid sequence: CASSLGRSINIQYF.

The chain combines TRBV2 with TRBJ1-5; 9 bases map to TRBD1. This CDR3 contains 15 residues. The germline V gene has CDR1 SNHLY and CDR2 FYNNEI. Trimming at V came to 6 bases and at J to 6 bases, leaving 9 bases not matched to a gene. CDR3 coding DNA: TGTGCCAGCAGAGGAGGACAGGGGATTACTCAGCCCCAGCATTTT. Encoded protein: CASRGGQGITQPQHF. Supplemented by reference TRBV2 and TRBJ1-5, the full variable domain reads EPEVTQTPSHQVTQMGQEVILRCVPISNHLYFYWYRQILGQKVEFLVSFYNNEISEKSEIFDDQFSVERPDGSNFTLKIRSTKLEDSAMYFCASRGGQGITQPQHFGDGTRLSIL.

This clone came up a few times. The chain is built from TRBV19 and TRBJ2-3; TRBD2 matches 10 bases. CDR3 length: 18 amino acids. V lost 7 bases and J lost 2; bases outside the gene matches: 15. The germline CDR1 and CDR2 sequences are LNHDA and SQIVND (reference sequence). CDR3 DNA: TGTGCCAGTACCGATTGGTCTAGCGGGGGAGGGGACACAGATACGCAGTATTTT. Protein: CASTDWSSGGGDTDTQYF. The variable domain in full, completed from reference TRBV19 and TRBJ2-3, reads DGGITQSPKYLFRKEGQNVTLSCEQNLNHDAMYWYRQDPGQGLRLIYYSQIVNDFQKGDIAEGYSVSREKKESFPLTVTSAQKNPTAFYLCASTDWSSGGGDTDTQYFGPGTRLTVL.

The chain is built from TRBV15 and TRBJ2-7; D possibly corresponds to TRBD2 (5 bases). Germline CDR1 is LNHNV and CDR2 is YYDKDF (reference sequence). The CDR3 contains 16 residues. V was clipped by 1 base and J by 1 base, with 14 bases between them. CDR3 in amino acids: CATSRAKGSGSYEQYF. In DNA form, the CDR3 reads TGTGCCACCAGCAGAGCCAAAGGAAGCGGATCCTACGAGCAGTACTTC.

The sample holds a few counts of this clone. The chain links TRBV2 to TRBJ2-3; 7 bases align to TRBD1. The CDR3 has 15 amino acids. With 5 bases clipped from V and 2 bases from J, the junction kept 7 bases outside the gene matches. Germline CDR1 SNHLY, CDR2 FYNNEI. CDR3 DNA sequence: TGTGCCAGCAGTCCTGGGACAGCTCCCACAGATACGCAGTATTTT. Translation: CASSPGTAPTDTQYF.

The CDR3 DNA is TGTGCCAGCAGCGTAGTAGGCGGATTCGGGGGGTACAATGAGCAGTTCTTC. Its protein product is CASSVVGGFGGYNEQFF. This chain uses TRBV9 with TRBJ2-1, with 7 bases aligning to TRBD2. V was clipped by 0 bases and J by 4 bases; unmatched bases: 10. Germline values: CDR1 SGDLS, CDR2 YYNGEE. The CDR3 covers 17 residues.

The chain combines TRBV27 with TRBJ2-5; 8 bases agree with TRBD2. CDR3 length: 16 amino acids. The junction had 11 bases not matched to a gene; V was cut back by 3 bases and J by 5 bases. CDR1 is MNHEY and CDR2 is SMNVEV in the germline V gene (reference sequence). As DNA, the CDR3 is TGTGCCAGCAGTTTTTCGGGGGGGCCTGTTGGCGAGACCCAGTACTTC. Amino acid sequence: CASSFSGGPVGETQYF.

The chain combines TRBV2 with TRBJ1-4; TRBD1 matches 7 bases. J gave up 2 bases and V 7 bases, and 4 bases lay outside the gene matches. Germline CDR1 reads SNHLY; CDR2 reads FYNNEI. The CDR3 has 14 amino acids. The CDR3 DNA follows: TGTGCCAGCACGACAGGGACGACTAATGAAAAACTGTTTTTT. Amino acids: CASTTGTTNEKLFF.

J is TRBJ1-6 and V is TRBV6-5; TRBD1 matches 8 bases. This CDR3 is 14 amino acids long. Germline CDR1 MNHEY, CDR2 SVGAGI. J gave up 7 bases and V 10 bases, and 9 bases lay outside the gene matches. Here the CDR3 DNA reads TGTGCCACCTCCCGGCAGGGGGCAAATTCACCCCTCCACTTT. Protein sequence: CATSRQGANSPLHF.

This chain joins TRBV11-2 and TRBJ2-4; the match to TRBD2 covers 8 bases. CDR1 and CDR2 from the germline V gene are SGHAT and FQNNGV. V shed 1 base, J shed 6 bases, and the junction held 11 bases outside the gene matches. CDR3 size: 17 residues. CDR3 coding DNA: TGTGCCAGCAGCTTAGGGGCCACTGCGGGGGGACGAAACATTCAGTACTTC. As protein: CASSLGATAGGRNIQYF.

V and J are TRBV5-1 and TRBJ1-3; the match to TRBD1 covers 8 bases. The germline gives CDR1 SGHRS, CDR2 YFSETQ. After removal of 1 base from V and 3 bases from J, the junction contained 6 bases not matched to a gene. This CDR3 is 16 amino acids long. The CDR3 nucleotides read TGCGCCAGCAGCTTGCATACAGGGGGAAGTGGAAACACCATATATTTT. This encodes CASSLHTGGSGNTIYF.

This chain connects TRBV28 to TRBJ1-6; 8 nucleotides agree with TRBD1. The CDR3 has 16 amino acids. In germline, CDR1 is MDHEN, CDR2 SYDVKM. With 3 bases clipped from V and 5 bases from J, the junction kept 6 bases outside the gene matches. As DNA, the CDR3 is TGTGCCAGCAGTTTCCCCGAGACAGGGGATAATTCACCCCTCCACTTT. Its protein product is CASSFPETGDNSPLHF.

The chain carries TRBV6-6 and TRBJ1-2, with 8 bases identical to TRBD1. CDR1 and CDR2 (germline): MNHNY, SVGAGI (reference sequence). V dropped 2 bases and J dropped 3; count of bases not matched to a gene: 5. The CDR3 has 15 amino acids. CDR3 DNA sequence: TGTGCCAGCAGTTACCCGCCGGACAGGGACTATGGCTACACCTTC. Translating gives CASSYPPDRDYGYTF.

The chain joins TRBV6-5 to TRBJ1-2, with D possibly matching TRBD1 (6 bases). V dropped 6 bases and J dropped 5 bases, with 16 bases sitting between them. Germline CDR1 reads MNHEY; CDR2 reads SVGAGI. This CDR3 contains 14 residues. CDR3 nucleotides: TGTGCCAGCAGATTCCCCGGGACACCTTATGGCTACACCTTC. Translating gives CASRFPGTPYGYTF.

The rearrangement joins TRBV11-2 to TRBJ2-7; 8 positions match TRBD1. Germline loops: CDR1 SGHAT, CDR2 FQNNGV. The CDR3 has 16 residues. V lost 6 bases to trimming and J lost 1 base; unmatched junction nucleotides: 11. CDR3 nucleotide sequence: TGTGCCAGCAGTTACTCCTTTCAGGGGGCATCCTACGAGCAGTACTTC. It specifies CASSYSFQGASYEQYF.

This clone appeared a few times. The chain links TRBV6-1 to TRBJ2-3; a weak D match, TRBD1 (6 bases). Germline CDR1 and CDR2: MNHNS and SASEGT. V was pared by 2 bases and J by 4 bases, with 13 bases between. The CDR3 extends over 15 amino acids. CDR3 protein: CASSERFEGADTQYF. CDR3 DNA: TGTGCCAGCAGTGAACGTTTTGAGGGGGCAGATACGCAGTATTTT.